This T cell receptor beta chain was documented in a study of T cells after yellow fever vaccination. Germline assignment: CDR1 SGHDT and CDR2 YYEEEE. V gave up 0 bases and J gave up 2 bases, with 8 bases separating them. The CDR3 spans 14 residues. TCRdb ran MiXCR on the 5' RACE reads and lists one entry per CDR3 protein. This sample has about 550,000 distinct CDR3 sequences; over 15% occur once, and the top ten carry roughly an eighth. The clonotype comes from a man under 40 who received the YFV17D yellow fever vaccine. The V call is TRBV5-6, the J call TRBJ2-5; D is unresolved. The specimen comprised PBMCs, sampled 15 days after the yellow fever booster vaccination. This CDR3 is CASSLELKQETQYF. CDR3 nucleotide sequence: TGTGCCAGCAGCTTGGAATTGAAGCAAGAGACCCAGTACTTC.